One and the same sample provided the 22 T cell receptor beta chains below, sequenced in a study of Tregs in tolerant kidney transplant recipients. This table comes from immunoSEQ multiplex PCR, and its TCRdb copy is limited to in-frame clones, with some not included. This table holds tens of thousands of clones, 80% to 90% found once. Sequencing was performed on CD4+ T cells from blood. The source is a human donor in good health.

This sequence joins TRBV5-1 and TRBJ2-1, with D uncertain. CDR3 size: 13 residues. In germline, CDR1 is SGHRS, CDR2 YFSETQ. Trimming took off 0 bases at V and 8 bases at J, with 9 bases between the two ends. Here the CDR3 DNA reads TGCGCCAGCAGCTTGGACCGAGGCGATGAGCAGTTCTTC. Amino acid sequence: CASSLDRGDEQFF.

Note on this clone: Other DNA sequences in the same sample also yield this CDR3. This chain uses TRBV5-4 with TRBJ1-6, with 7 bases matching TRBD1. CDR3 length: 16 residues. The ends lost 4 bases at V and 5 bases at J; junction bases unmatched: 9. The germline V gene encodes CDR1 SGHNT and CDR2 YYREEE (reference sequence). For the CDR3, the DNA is TGTGCCAGCAGCCTTGGACAGGTTGGGGATAATTCACCCCTCCACTTT. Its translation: CASSLGQVGDNSPLHF.

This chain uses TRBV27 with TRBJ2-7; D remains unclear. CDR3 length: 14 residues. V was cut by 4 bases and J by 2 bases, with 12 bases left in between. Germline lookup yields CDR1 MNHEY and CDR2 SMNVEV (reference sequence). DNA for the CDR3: TGTGCCAGCAGTTCCCGGACCTCCCCCTACGAGCAGTACTTC. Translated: CASSSRTSPYEQYF.

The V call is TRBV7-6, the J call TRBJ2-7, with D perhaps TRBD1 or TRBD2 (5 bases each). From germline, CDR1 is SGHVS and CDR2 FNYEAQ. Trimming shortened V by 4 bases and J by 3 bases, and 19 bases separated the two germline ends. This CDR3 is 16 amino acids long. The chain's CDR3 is CASSSRWGKANYEQYF. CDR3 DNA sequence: TGTGCCAGCAGCTCGCGCTGGGGGAAGGCGAACTACGAGCAGTACTTC.

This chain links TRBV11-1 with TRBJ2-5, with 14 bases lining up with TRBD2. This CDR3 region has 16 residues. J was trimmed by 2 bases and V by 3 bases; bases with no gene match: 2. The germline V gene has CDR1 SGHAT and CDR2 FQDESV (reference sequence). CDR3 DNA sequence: TGTGCCAGCAGCTTGTGGACTAGCGGGGGGCAAGAGACCCAGTACTTC. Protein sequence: CASSLWTSGGQETQYF.

Here the CDR3 reads CASSRSMSALKTGNEQFF. The CDR3 DNA follows: TGTGCCAGCTCACGGAGTATGAGCGCGCTCAAAACGGGCAATGAGCAGTTCTTC. This chain uses TRBV18 with TRBJ2-1; D remains ambiguous. Trimming pared 4 bases from V and 6 bases from J, leaving 25 bases between. CDR1 and CDR2 (germline): KGHSH, LQKENI. This CDR3 spans 18 amino acids.

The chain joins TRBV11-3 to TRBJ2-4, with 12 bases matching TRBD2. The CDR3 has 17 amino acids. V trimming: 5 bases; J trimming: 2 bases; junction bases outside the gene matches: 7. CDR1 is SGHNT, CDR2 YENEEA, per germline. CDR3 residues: CASSKRLAGAPKNIQYF. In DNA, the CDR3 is TGTGCCAGCAGCAAACGACTAGCGGGAGCCCCCAAAAACATTCAGTACTTC.

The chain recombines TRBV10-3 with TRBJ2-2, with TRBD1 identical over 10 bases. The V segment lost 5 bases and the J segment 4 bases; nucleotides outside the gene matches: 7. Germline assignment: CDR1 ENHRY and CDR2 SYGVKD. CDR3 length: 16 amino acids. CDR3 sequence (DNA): TGTGCCATCAGTCGGACAGGGGGAGTTGGCACCGGGGAGCTGTTTTTT. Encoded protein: CAISRTGGVGTGELFF.

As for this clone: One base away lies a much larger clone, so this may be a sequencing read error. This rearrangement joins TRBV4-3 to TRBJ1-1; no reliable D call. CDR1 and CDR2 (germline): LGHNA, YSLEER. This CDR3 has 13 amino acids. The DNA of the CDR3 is TGCACCAGCAGCCAAGGGCCGAACACTGAAGCTTTCTTT. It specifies CTSSQGPNTEAFF.

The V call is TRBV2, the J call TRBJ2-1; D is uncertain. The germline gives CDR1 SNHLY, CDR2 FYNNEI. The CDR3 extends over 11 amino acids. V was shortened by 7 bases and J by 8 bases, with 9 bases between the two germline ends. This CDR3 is CASTHGHEQFF. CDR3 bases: TGTGCCAGCACCCACGGACATGAGCAGTTCTTC.

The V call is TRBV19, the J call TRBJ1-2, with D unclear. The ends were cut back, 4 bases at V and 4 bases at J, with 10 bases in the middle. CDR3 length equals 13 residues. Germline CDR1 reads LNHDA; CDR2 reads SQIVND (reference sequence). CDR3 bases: TGTGCCAGTAGTAACGGGCGGATCTATGGCTACACCTTC. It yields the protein CASSNGRIYGYTF.

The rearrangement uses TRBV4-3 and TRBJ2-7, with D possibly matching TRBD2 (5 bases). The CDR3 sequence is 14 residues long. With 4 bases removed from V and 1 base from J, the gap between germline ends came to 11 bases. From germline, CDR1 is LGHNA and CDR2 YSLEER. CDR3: CASSPQLGSYEQYF. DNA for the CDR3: TGCGCCAGCAGCCCCCAACTAGGGTCCTACGAGCAGTACTTC.

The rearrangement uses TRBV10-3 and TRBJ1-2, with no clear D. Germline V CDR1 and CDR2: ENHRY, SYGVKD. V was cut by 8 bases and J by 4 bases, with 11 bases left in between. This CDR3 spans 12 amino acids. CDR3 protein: CAILGSTYGYTF. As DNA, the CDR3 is TGTGCCATCTTGGGGTCAACCTATGGCTACACCTTC.

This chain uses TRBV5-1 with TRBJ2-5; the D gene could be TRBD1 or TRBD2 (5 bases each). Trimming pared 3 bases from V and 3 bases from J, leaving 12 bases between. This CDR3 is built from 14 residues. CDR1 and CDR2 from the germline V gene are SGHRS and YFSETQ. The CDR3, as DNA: TGCGCCAGCAGCTCCCCCGGGACCGAAGAGACCCAGTACTTC. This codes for CASSSPGTEETQYF.

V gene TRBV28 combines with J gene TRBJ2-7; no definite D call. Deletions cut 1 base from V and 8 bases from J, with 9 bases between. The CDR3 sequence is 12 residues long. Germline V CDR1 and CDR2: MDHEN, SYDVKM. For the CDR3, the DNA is TGTGCCAGCAGTTTATACGGCAACCAGCAGTACTTC. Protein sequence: CASSLYGNQQYF.

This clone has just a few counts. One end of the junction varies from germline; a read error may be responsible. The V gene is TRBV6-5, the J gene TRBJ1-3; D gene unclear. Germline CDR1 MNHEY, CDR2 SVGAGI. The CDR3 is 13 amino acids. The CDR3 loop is CLVRVTSGNTIYF. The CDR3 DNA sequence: TGCCTCGTAAGGGTGACTTCTGGAAACACCATATATTTT.

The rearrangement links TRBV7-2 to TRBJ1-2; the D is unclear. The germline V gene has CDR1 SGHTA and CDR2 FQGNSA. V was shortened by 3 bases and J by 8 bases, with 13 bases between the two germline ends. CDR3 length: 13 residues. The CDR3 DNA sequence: TGTGCCAGCAGCTTCGCAGGAGGGAGAGGCTACACCTTC. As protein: CASSFAGGRGYTF. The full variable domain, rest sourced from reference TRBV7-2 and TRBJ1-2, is GAGVSQSPSNKVTEKGKDVELRCDPISGHTALYWYRQSLGQGLEFLIYFQGNSAPDKSGLPSDRFSAERTGGSVSTLTIQRTQQEDSAVYLCASSFAGGRGYTFGSGTRLTVV.

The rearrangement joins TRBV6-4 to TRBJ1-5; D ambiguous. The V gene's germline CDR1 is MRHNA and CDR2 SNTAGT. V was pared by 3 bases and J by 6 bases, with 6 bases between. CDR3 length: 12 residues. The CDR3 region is CASSEDPQPQHF. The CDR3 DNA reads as TGTGCCAGCAGTGAGGATCCTCAGCCCCAGCATTTT.

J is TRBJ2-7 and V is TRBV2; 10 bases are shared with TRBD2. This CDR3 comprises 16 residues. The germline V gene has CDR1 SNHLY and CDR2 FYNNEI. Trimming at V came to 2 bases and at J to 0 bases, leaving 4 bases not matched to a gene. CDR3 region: CASSELLAGVSYEQYF. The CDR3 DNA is TGTGCCAGCAGTGAACTTCTAGCGGGAGTCTCCTACGAGCAGTACTTC. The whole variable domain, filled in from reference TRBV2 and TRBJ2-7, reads EPEVTQTPSHQVTQMGQEVILRCVPISNHLYFYWYRQILGQKVEFLVSFYNNEISEKSEIFDDQFSVERPDGSNFTLKIRSTKLEDSAMYFCASSELLAGVSYEQYFGPGTRLTVT.

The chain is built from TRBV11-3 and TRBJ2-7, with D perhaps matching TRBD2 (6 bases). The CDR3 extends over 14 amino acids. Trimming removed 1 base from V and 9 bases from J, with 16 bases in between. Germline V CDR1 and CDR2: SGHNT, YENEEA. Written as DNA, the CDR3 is TGTGCCAGCAGCTTAGGGCCGTCGACGCGGGGGCAGTACTTC. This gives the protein CASSLGPSTRGQYF.

CDR3 region: CASSRGTGEQYF. CDR3 in DNA: TGTGCCAGCAGTAGAGGGACTGGCGAGCAGTACTTC. The chain has TRBV6-6 and TRBJ2-7, with a tentative D call TRBD2 (6 bases). Germline V CDR1 and CDR2: MNHNY, SVGAGI (reference sequence). The CDR3 length is 12 residues. The ends were cut back, 5 bases at V and 6 bases at J, with 11 bases in the middle.

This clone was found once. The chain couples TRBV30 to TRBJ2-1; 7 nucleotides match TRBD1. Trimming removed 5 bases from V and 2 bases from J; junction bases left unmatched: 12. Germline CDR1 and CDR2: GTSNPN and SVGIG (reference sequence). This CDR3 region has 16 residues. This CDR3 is CAWSDRAIRAYNEQFF. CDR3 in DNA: TGTGCCTGGTCTGACAGGGCGATACGGGCCTACAATGAGCAGTTCTTC.